A selection of T cell receptor beta chains follows, all from one sample in a study of shared clonotypes between healthy human individuals. Sequencing used immunoSEQ multiplex PCR; TCRdb keeps in-frame clones, though not all of them. Of 1.6 million or so clones in the sample, approximately 98.5% are singletons; the top ten hold about 0.35%. Material for sequencing was naive CD4+ T cells sorted from blood. The receptors were sampled from a man aged 30-40 years in good health. CDR3s include the opening cysteine and the closing phenylalanine or tryptophan. Each record gives: V gene, clone size, CDR3 length, D gene, J gene, CDR3 protein, CDR3 DNA. The D gene is left open where the match is weak. The size entry is marked missing in some rows and otherwise reads once, few, many or a size class.

>TRBV5-8|.|15|.|TRBJ1-5
CASSSGRILNQPQHF
TGTGCCAGCAGCTCGGGACGGATCCTCAATCAGCCCCAGCATTTT
>TRBV10-3|.|15|TRBD2|TRBJ2-3
CAISPLAGERDTQYF
TGTGCCATCAGCCCTCTAGCGGGAGAAAGAGATACGCAGTATTTT
>TRBV5-4|.|15|TRBD2|TRBJ2-2
CASSLGSGRTGELFF
TGTGCCAGCAGCTTGGGCAGCGGGAGGACCGGGGAGCTGTTTTTT
>TRBV6-5|.|14|.|TRBJ1-5
CASSPGPSNQPQHF
TGTGCCAGCAGTCCCGGACCTAGCAATCAGCCCCAGCATTTT
>TRBV5-6|.|14|.|TRBJ2-5
CASSLVRGTETQYF
TGTGCCAGCAGCTTGGTAAGGGGGACGGAGACCCAGTACTTC
>TRBV28|.|13|.|TRBJ2-7
CASSNTGSYEQYF
TGTGCCAGCAGCAATACAGGGAGTTACGAGCAGTACTTC
>TRBV5-8|.|17|TRBD1|TRBJ2-7
CASSLDRGGYSSYEQYF
TGTGCCAGCAGCTTGGACCGAGGGGGCTACAGCTCCTACGAGCAGTACTTC
>TRBV5-1|once|14|.|TRBJ2-2
CASSLTAITGELFF
TGCGCCAGCAGCTTGACGGCCATCACCGGGGAGCTGTTTTTT
>TRBV18|.|16|TRBD1|TRBJ1-5
CASSRDRGLGNQPQHF
TGTGCCAGCTCACGCGACAGGGGATTAGGCAATCAGCCCCAGCATTTT
>TRBV18|.|15|TRBD1|TRBJ2-7
CASSPGTGASYEQYF
TGTGCCAGCTCACCAGGGACAGGGGCCTCCTACGAGCAGTACTTC
>TRBV19|.|13|.|TRBJ1-1
CASSIKVATEAFF
TGTGCCAGTAGTATTAAGGTGGCCACTGAAGCTTTCTTT
>TRBV6-1|.|11|.|TRBJ1-5
CASSDVRPQHF
TGTGCCAGCAGTGATGTTCGGCCCCAGCATTTT
>TRBV7-2|.|15|.|TRBJ2-3
CASSWSIMNADTQYF
TGTGCCAGCAGCTGGTCCATAATGAATGCAGATACGCAGTATTTT
>TRBV7-9|.|14|TRBD2|TRBJ2-5
CASSTAGAEETQYF
TGTGCCAGCAGCACCGCGGGAGCCGAAGAGACCCAGTACTTC
>TRBV29-1|.|12|.|TRBJ2-3
CSASPGPDTQYF
TGCAGCGCCTCCCCGGGGCCAGATACGCAGTATTTT
>TRBV28|once|15|TRBD1|TRBJ1-2
CASSFRDRASYGYTF
TGTGCCAGCAGTTTTCGAGACAGGGCCTCCTATGGCTACACCTTC
>TRBV29-1|.|15|TRBD2|TRBJ2-3
CSVDALAGGRDTQYF
TGCAGCGTTGATGCCCTAGCGGGGGGGAGGGATACGCAGTATTTT
>TRBV5-8|.|13|.|TRBJ1-4
CASSLQVNEKLFF
TGTGCCAGCAGCCTACAGGTTAATGAAAAACTGTTTTTT
>TRBV4-1|.|16|TRBD2|TRBJ2-7
CASSQGPLAGAYEQYF
TGCGCCAGCAGCCAAGGGCCCTTAGCGGGAGCCTACGAGCAGTACTTC
>TRBV28|.|18|TRBD1|TRBJ2-7
CASYSGTGPSIGFYEQYF
TGTGCCAGTTATTCCGGGACAGGCCCCAGTATTGGCTTCTACGAGCAGTACTTC
>TRBV7-2|.|15|.|TRBJ2-7
CASSLLGMPSYEQYF
TGTGCCAGCAGCTTACTTGGGATGCCCTCCTACGAGCAGTACTTC
>TRBV2|.|13|.|TRBJ1-1
CASSEEQGVEAFF
TGTGCCAGCAGTGAGGAACAGGGAGTTGAAGCTTTCTTT
>TRBV6-6|once|13|.|TRBJ2-2
CASSWGASGELFF
TGTGCCAGCTCCTGGGGGGCCTCCGGGGAGCTGTTTTTT
>TRBV30|.|13|TRBD2|TRBJ2-1
CAWGLLAGGEQFF
TGTGCCTGGGGGTTGCTAGCGGGAGGTGAGCAGTTCTTC
>TRBV6-5|.|15|.|TRBJ1-1
CASSGHSLGATEAFF
TGTGCCAGCAGTGGCCATTCTCTGGGCGCCACTGAAGCTTTCTTT
>TRBV5-1|once|13|TRBD2|TRBJ2-1
CASSVAGGHEQFF
TGCGCCAGCAGCGTAGCGGGAGGACATGAGCAGTTCTTC
>TRBV7-3|.|13|.|TRBJ2-5
CASSLTVEETQYF
TGTGCCAGCAGCTTAACTGTAGAAGAGACCCAGTACTTC
>TRBV5-1|.|16|.|TRBJ1-3
CASSTGQSISGNTIYF
TGCGCCAGCAGCACCGGACAGTCGATCTCTGGAAACACCATATATTTT
>TRBV29-1|.|15|TRBD2|TRBJ2-3
CSVEGSGKGADTQYF
TGCAGCGTTGAAGGGAGCGGGAAAGGGGCAGATACGCAGTATTTT